This TCR beta chain was captured in a study of cytomegalovirus exposure and HLA in healthy donors. The PCR had 60 Vbeta and 13 Jbeta primers. Sequenced by immunoSEQ multiplex PCR; TCRdb stores in-frame clones only, minus some. The repertoire includes 150,000 to 200,000 clones, nearly 80% of them detected once, and about 14% sits in the top ten. J gave up 10 bases and V 4 bases, and 12 bases lay outside the gene matches. Germline CDR1 and CDR2: SGHTA and FQGNSA. The CDR3 is 16 residues long. The origin of this receptor is a man aged 45-65 years in good health and CMV-seropositive. Sequenced input: PBMCs. V is TRBV7-2 and J is TRBJ1-4, with 10 bases fitting TRBD1. This chain's CDR3 is CASSSTGGQGVVKLFF. As DNA, the CDR3 is TGTGCCAGCAGCTCTACGGGAGGACAGGGGGTTGTAAAACTGTTTTTT. Based on the CDR3 plus reference TRBV7-2 and TRBJ1-4, the full variable domain is GAGVSQSPSNKVTEKGKDVELRCDPISGHTALYWYRQSLGQGLEFLIYFQGNSAPDKSGLPSDRFSAERTGGSVSTLTIQRTQQEDSAVYLCASSSTGGQGVVKLFFGSGTQLSVL.